The T cell receptor (beta chain) under discussion was sequenced for a study of blood T cell repertoires in COVID-19. At the level of the study: Some COVID-19 samples were acute and others convalescent; all came from the United States, Italy and Spain. The cDNA or gDNA used as material had been derived from T cells, B-cell-depleted T cells, or PBMCs.

This clone came up a few times. Methods used by the authors: Amplification of reference gene primers was used by the study to estimate nucleated cell counts. Produced via immunoSEQ multiplex PCR; TCRdb's table is partial and in-frame only. V and J calls and clone size follow that table, whereas D and trimming were derived from the DNA. The repertoire holds some 150,000 clones, with around four fifths as singletons. This CDR3 comprises 13 residues. CDR1 is LNHDA and CDR2 is SQIVND in the germline V gene (reference sequence). V was shortened by 6 bases and J by 1 base, with 9 bases between the two germline ends.

This chain joins TRBV19 and TRBJ1-1; D uncertain. The TCR comes from a woman aged 80 or over with acute or convalescent COVID-19. Sequences were obtained from peripheral blood. The CDR3 protein is CASSSNRNTEAFF. The CDR3, as DNA: TGTGCCAGTAGCAGTAACAGGAACACTGAAGCTTTCTTT.